The following is a T cell receptor (beta chain) sequence with its context. The antigen remains unidentified. The sample holds other DNA sequences that translate to the same CDR3. These data belong to a study of shared clonotypes between healthy human individuals. Study context: A couple of female and a few male donors aged 18 to 49 were enrolled. Every donor yielded three CD4 naive, three CD4 memory, two CD8 naive and one CD8 memory plate. Study results and caveats: Even with large depth, rarefaction showed that sorted-subset sequencing was incomplete. Sampling included only blood; tissue repertoires likely differ.

Sequenced by immunoSEQ multiplex PCR; TCRdb stores in-frame clones only, minus some. This sample has 2.3 million or so clones, with 85% to 95% found just once. The sequence was collected from a man younger than 35 in good health. Some clones in this sample may be carry-over from other donors' samples. The sequencing sample was made of naive CD4+ T cells from PBMCs. Subset in this sample: CD45RA+ positively selected.

The CDR3 bases are TGTGCCAGCAGTGAACGGGGCGGTAGCTCCTACAATGAGCAGTTCTTC. This encodes CASSERGGSSYNEQFF. The chain links TRBV2 to TRBJ2-1; either TRBD1 or TRBD2 may supply D (5 bases each). Per germline, CDR1 SNHLY and CDR2 FYNNEI. The CDR3 runs 16 residues. V lost 2 bases, J lost 0 bases, and 11 bases lay in between.